Given below is one TCR beta chain in context. How the authors handled the data: For nucleated cells, counts were estimated from reference gene primer amplification. The protocol was immunoSEQ multiplex PCR, while the TCRdb copy is restricted to in-frame clones and leaves out a portion. D and trimming were read from the DNA, whereas the V and J calls and clone size are those reported in that table. The sample gives roughly 93,000 clones, 81% of which show up once; roughly 10% is in the top ten. These data originate in a study of blood T cell repertoires in COVID-19. Study overall: From T cells, B-cell-depleted T cells, or PBMCs came the material, which was cDNA or gDNA.

The CDR3 has 13 amino acids. The J segment lost 5 bases and the V segment lost 5 bases, leaving 5 bases of the junction unmatched. CDR1 is SEHNR, CDR2 FQNEAQ, per germline (reference sequence). The rearrangement links TRBV7-9 to TRBJ1-2, with 7 bases fitting TRBD1. The specimen was peripheral blood. This TCR derives from an elderly woman with acute or convalescent COVID-19. The CDR3 coding sequence is TGTGCCAGCAGCCCCGCACAGGGGTATGGCTACACCTTC. Protein sequence: CASSPAQGYGYTF.